This T cell receptor beta chain emerged from a study of radiotherapy plus CTLA-4 blockade in lung cancer. The CDR3 totals 12 residues. Looked up from germline, CDR1 is SGHTA and CDR2 is FQGNSA. The V end lost 5 bases, the J end lost 8 bases, and 10 bases lay between the germline ends. Only in-frame clones appear in the TCRdb table, and some are missing; sequencing was by immunoSEQ multiplex PCR. The sample includes about 32,000 clones, approximately 66% seen only once; the top ten take under 5%. The sequences come from peripheral blood, collected from a patient treated with radiotherapy plus ipilimumab. This sequence was found in a human donor with non-small cell lung cancer who had stable disease on radiotherapy plus ipilimumab. V gene TRBV7-2 combines with J gene TRBJ2-1; D remains ambiguous. The CDR3 protein is CASSDPFDEQFF. CDR3 bases: TGTGCCAGCAGCGATCCGTTCGATGAGCAGTTCTTC.